Listed below are T cell receptor beta chains from one sample, sequenced in a study of shared clonotypes between healthy human individuals. TCRdb's copy holds only in-frame clones and misses some; the assay was immunoSEQ multiplex PCR. The sample includes 450,000 to 500,000 clones, roughly 80% of them seen just once. Sequencing used PBMCs. All receptors derive from a woman aged 35 to 49 in good health. Some clones in this sample may be carry-over from other donors' samples. Both conserved end residues are part of each CDR3. Fields, in order: clone size, D gene, J gene, V gene, CDR3 DNA, CDR3 protein. The D gene is left open where the match is weak. Only some rows state a clone size, as once, few, many or a class for expanded clones.

NA	NA	TRBJ2-5	TRBV12-5	TGTGCTAGTGGCTCGGGTGAGACCCAGTACTTC	CASGSGETQYF
NA	NA	TRBJ2-6	TRBV4-3	TGCGCCAGCAGCCAAGACTGGGGTACTGGGGCCAACGTCCTGACTTTC	CASSQDWGTGANVLTF
NA	NA	TRBJ2-5	TRBV7-2	TGTGCCAGCAGCGCCCGACAGGAGTGGGAGACCCAGTACTTC	CASSARQEWETQYF
NA	TRBD1	TRBJ2-6	TRBV5-1	TGCGCCAGCAGCGAGGGGACAGGGAGCGCCCCTGGGGCCAACGTCCTGACTTTC	CASSEGTGSAPGANVLTF
NA	NA	TRBJ2-7	TRBV5-1	TGCGCCAGCGGGCCGGAGAGGGCTTACAAGCAGCACTTC	CASGPERAYKQHF
NA	NA	TRBJ2-2	TRBV11-3	TGTGCCAGCAGACAGGGAGTCACCGGGGAGCTGTTTTTT	CASRQGVTGELFF
NA	NA	TRBJ1-1	TRBV19	TGTGCCAGTAGTGTGGGGGCCACCCGGAACACTGAAGCTTTCTTT	CASSVGATRNTEAFF
NA	TRBD2	TRBJ2-6	TRBV18	TGTGCCAGCTCACCAAGGGGAGCGGGAGGGCCATCCCGCATCTCTGGGGCCAACGTCCTGACTTTC	CASSPRGAGGPSRISGANVLTF
few	NA	TRBJ1-1	TRBV19	TGTGCCAGTAGTACGGAAGTACTTTCACCTGAAGCTTTCTTT	CASSTEVLSPEAFF
NA	NA	TRBJ2-7	TRBV7-8	TGTGCCAGCAGCTTAGCAGTTGAGCAGTACTTC	CASSLAVEQYF
NA	NA	TRBJ1-5	TRBV7-7	TGTGCCAGCAGCTTAAATCCCAATCAGCCCCAGCATTTT	CASSLNPNQPQHF
NA	NA	TRBJ2-7	TRBV28	TGTGCCAGCAGTTTGCCACAGAACTACGAGCAGTACTTC	CASSLPQNYEQYF
NA	NA	TRBJ2-5	TRBV15	TGTGCCACCAGCAGATCCGTTGTGGGCGGGGAGACCCAGTACTTC	CATSRSVVGGETQYF
NA	TRBD1	TRBJ2-5	TRBV28	TGTGCCAGCAGTTTCCTACCGGGACAGGGGAGAGGGGAGACCCAGTACTTC	CASSFLPGQGRGETQYF
NA	NA	TRBJ2-5	TRBV5-8	TGTGCCAGCAGCTTGCACGCACAACAGTCAGAGACCCAGTACTTC	CASSLHAQQSETQYF
NA	NA	TRBJ1-5	TRBV15	TGTGCCACCAGCAGAGATCAGACTTATAGCAATCAGCCCCAGCATTTT	CATSRDQTYSNQPQHF
NA	NA	TRBJ2-3	TRBV5-1	TGCGCCAGCAGCTTGGAAGGCGCGAGGGGGGATACGCAGTATTTT	CASSLEGARGDTQYF
NA	NA	TRBJ2-7	TRBV2	TGTGCCAGCAGTGCGGGGGGCGCGCGGTACTTC	CASSAGGARYF
NA	NA	TRBJ2-7	TRBV7-9	TGTGCCAGCAGCCCCCTTTCCGATTATGACTACGAGCAGTACTTC	CASSPLSDYDYEQYF
NA	TRBD1	TRBJ1-3	TRBV6-6	TGTGCCAGCGGGAATAGGGGGCGAGGGAACACCATATATTTT	CASGNRGRGNTIYF
NA	NA	TRBJ2-5	TRBV5-1	TGCGCCAGCAGCTTGAGACAGCCACAAGAGACCCAGTACTTC	CASSLRQPQETQYF